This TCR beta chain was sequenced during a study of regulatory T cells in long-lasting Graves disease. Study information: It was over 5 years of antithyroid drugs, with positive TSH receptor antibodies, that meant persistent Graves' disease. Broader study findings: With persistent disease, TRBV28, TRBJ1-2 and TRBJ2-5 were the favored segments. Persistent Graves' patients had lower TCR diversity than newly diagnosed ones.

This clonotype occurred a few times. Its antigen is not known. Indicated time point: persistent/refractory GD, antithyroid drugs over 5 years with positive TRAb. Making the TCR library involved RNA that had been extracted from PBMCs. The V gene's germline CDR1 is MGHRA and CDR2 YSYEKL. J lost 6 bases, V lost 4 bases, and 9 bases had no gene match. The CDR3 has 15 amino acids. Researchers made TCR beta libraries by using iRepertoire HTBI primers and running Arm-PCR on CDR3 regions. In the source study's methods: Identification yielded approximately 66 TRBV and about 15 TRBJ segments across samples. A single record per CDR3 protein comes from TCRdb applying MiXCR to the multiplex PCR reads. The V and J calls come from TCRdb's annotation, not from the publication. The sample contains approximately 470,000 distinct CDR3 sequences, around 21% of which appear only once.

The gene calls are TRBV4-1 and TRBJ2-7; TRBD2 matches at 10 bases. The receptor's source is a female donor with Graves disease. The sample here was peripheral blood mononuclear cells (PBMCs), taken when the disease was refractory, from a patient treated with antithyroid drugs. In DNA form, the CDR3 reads TGCGCCAGCAGCCTAGGGGTAGCGGGAGGATTCGAGCAGTACTTC. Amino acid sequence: CASSLGVAGGFEQYF.